This T cell receptor (beta chain) was sequenced for a study of Ad26.COV2.S vaccination and SARS-CoV-2 variants. Points from the study as a whole: People given the vaccine had a wider spike-specific TCR breadth than placebo recipients did. Vaccine and placebo recipients had comparable breadth of non-spike TCRs. Researchers cautioned that TCR breadth and depth analyses may have underestimated total T cell responses.

V lost 5 bases to trimming and J lost 0 bases, with 13 bases between them. Germline CDR1 LGHDT, CDR2 YNNKEL (reference sequence). The CDR3 loop spans 16 amino acids. Some clones are missing from TCRdb's copy, which holds only in-frame ones; the method was immunoSEQ multiplex PCR. This sample has hundreds of thousands of clones; more than 75% occur once, and the top ten carry around 3%. This clone was recorded a few times. Its matching antigen is unknown. Treatment in this sample: 15 to 20 received Ad26.COV2.S at low or high dose, single or two shots; about 5 received placebo; per-sample allocation not given. Day 63 after the first vaccine or placebo injection was the time point for sampling. At a Boston site, the person donating was an adult of 18-55 years.

The origin of this receptor is a person aged 18-65 years who received the Ad26.COV2.S COVID-19 vaccine or a placebo. J is TRBJ2-2 and V is TRBV3-1 (or the pseudogene TRBV3-2); D possibly corresponds to TRBD1 (5 bases). The starting material was peripheral blood, obtained in a trial of Ad26.COV2.S vaccine versus placebo. The chain's CDR3 is CASSGQRVTNTGELFF. The CDR3, as DNA: TGTGCCAGCAGCGGACAAAGGGTGACGAACACCGGGGAGCTGTTTTTT.